This T cell receptor (beta chain) was obtained from a study of shared clonotypes between healthy human individuals. Overall study findings and caveats: Sharing across four donors was highest in naive CD4 (around 5%) and lowest in memory CD8 (about 0.4%). The four-donor shared clonotypes exceeded non-shared clonotypes in generation probability, with non-shared ones scoring lower.

Splitting of CD4+ cells produced CD45RA+ naive and CD45RA-negative memory subsets. On this clone: The antigen remains unidentified.

Deep-level assay runs were performed. The data were produced by immunoSEQ multiplex PCR, yet TCRdb's version contains in-frame clones alone and is incomplete. The data contain 2 million to 3 million clones, roughly 93% of them singletons. This TCR derives from a man younger than 30 in good health. Some clones in this sample may be carry-over from other donors' samples. The material sequenced was naive CD4+ T cells from PBMCs. Subset given: CD45RA+ positively selected.

The CDR3 sequence: CASSVSGPGDTQYF. DNA for the CDR3: TGTGCCAGCAGCGTAAGCGGCCCAGGAGATACGCAGTATTTT. The chain recombines TRBV9 with TRBJ2-3; a weak D match, TRBD2 (5 bases). CDR1 is SGDLS, CDR2 YYNGEE, per germline. The CDR3 is 14 residues long. The V gene lost 1 base and the J gene lost 5 bases, with 11 bases spanning the gap. The full variable domain, rest sourced from reference TRBV9 and TRBJ2-3, is DSGVTQTPKHLITATGQRVTLRCSPRSGDLSVYWYQQSLDQGLQFLIQYYNGEERAKGNILERFSAQQFPDLHSELNLSSLELGDSALYFCASSVSGPGDTQYFGPGTRLTVL.